This T cell receptor (beta chain) was sequenced in a study of blood T cell repertoires in COVID-19. In the study overall: Some COVID-19 samples were acute and others convalescent; all came from the United States, Italy and Spain. The analysed material was cDNA or gDNA that came from T cells, B-cell-depleted T cells, or PBMCs.

Authors' methods: Estimates of nucleated cell counts were drawn from the amplification of reference gene primers. Sequencing used immunoSEQ multiplex PCR; TCRdb keeps in-frame clones, though not all of them. V and J calls and clone size follow that table, whereas D and trimming were derived from the DNA. The profile shows 150,000 to 200,000 clones, over 75% of them singletons. CDR1 is ENHRY and CDR2 is SYGVKD in the germline V gene. CDR3 length: 17 residues. J was trimmed by 6 bases and V by 5 bases; bases with no gene match: 10. The source is a man in his fifties who had recovered from COVID-19. Sequencing was carried out using peripheral blood. The rearrangement uses TRBV10-3 and TRBJ2-2, with TRBD2 matching 12 bases. The CDR3 region has the DNA TGTGCCATCAGTCGACTAGCGGGGGCCTATCTCTCCGGGGAGCTGTTTTTT. This codes for CAISRLAGAYLSGELFF.